This T cell receptor (beta chain) came from a study of blood T cell repertoires in COVID-19. Method: immunoSEQ multiplex PCR; TCRdb's copy keeps in-frame clones and lacks some. Of fewer than 95,000 clones in the sample, more than 80% were seen once. This TCR was recovered from a woman older than 75 with acute or convalescent COVID-19. Sequencing used peripheral blood.

This CDR3 is CASSETGRTEAFF. The CDR3 coding sequence is TGTGCCAGCAGTGAAACAGGTCGCACTGAAGCTTTCTTT. The rearrangement joins TRBV6-1 to TRBJ1-1, with D tentatively TRBD1 (5 bases). This CDR3 comprises 13 residues. Germline V gives CDR1 MNHNS, CDR2 SASEGT. V lost 2 bases, J lost 4 bases, and 8 bases lay in between.